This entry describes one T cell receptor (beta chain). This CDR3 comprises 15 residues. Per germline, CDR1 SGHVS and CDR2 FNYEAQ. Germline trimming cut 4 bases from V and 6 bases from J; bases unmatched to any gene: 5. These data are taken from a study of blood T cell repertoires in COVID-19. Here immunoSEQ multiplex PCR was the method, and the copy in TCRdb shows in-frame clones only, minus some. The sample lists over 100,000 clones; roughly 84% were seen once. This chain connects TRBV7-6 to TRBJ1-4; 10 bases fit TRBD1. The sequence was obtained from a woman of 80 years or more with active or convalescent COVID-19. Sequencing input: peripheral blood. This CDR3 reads CASSYPGTGDEKLFF. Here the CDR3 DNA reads TGTGCCAGCAGCTACCCCGGGACAGGGGATGAAAAACTGTTTTTT.